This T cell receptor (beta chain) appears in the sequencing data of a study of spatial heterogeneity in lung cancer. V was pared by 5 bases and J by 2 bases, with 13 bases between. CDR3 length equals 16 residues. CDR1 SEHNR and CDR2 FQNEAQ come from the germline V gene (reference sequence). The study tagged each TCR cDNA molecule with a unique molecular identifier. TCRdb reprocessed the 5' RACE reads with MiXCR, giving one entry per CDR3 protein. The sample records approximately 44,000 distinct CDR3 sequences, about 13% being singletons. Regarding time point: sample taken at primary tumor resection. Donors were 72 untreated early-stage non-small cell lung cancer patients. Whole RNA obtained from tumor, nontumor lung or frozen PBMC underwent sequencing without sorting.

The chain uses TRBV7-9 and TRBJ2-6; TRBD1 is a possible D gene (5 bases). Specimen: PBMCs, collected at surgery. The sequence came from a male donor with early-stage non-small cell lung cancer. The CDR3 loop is CASSRITGPGANVLTF. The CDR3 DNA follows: TGTGCCAGCAGCCGAATTACAGGTCCTGGGGCCAACGTCCTGACTTTC. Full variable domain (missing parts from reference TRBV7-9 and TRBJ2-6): DTGVSQNPRHKITKRGQNVTFRCDPISEHNRLYWYRQTLGQGPEFLTYFQNEAQLEKSRLLSDRFSAERPKGSFSTLEIQRTEQGDSAMYLCASSRITGPGANVLTFGAGSRLTVL.